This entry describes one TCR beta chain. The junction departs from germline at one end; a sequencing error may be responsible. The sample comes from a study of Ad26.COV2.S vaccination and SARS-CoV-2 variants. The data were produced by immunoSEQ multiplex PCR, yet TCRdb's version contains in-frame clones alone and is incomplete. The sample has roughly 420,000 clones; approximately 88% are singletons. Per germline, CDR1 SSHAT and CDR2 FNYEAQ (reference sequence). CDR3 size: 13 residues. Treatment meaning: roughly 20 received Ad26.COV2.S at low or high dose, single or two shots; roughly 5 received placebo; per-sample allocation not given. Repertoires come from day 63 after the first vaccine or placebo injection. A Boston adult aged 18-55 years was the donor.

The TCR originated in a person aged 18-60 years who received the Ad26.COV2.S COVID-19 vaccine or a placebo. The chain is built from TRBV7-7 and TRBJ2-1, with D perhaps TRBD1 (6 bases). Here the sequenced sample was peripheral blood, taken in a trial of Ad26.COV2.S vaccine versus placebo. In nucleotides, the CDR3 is TGTGCTAGCAGCTTCGACAGGTCCGGTGAGCAGTTCTTC. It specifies CASSFDRSGEQFF.